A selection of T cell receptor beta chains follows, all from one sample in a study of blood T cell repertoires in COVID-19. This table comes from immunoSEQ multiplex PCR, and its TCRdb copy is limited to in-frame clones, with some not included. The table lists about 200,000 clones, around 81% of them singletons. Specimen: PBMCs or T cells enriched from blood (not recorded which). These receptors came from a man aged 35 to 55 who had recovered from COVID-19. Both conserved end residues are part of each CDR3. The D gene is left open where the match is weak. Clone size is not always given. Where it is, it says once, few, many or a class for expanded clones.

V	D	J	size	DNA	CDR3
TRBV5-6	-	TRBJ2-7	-	TGTGCCAGCAGCTTCGGGCAGGGTAACGAGCAGTACTTC	CASSFGQGNEQYF
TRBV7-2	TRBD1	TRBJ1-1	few	TGTGCCAGCAGCCGCGGACAGGGGGCGACTGAAGCTTTCTTT	CASSRGQGATEAFF
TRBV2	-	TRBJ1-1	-	TGTGCCAGCAGCCGTAGTCAGGGCGAAGCTTTCTTT	CASSRSQGEAFF
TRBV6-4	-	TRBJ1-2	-	TGTGCCAGCAGTGACGGTACAGCGGATGGCTACACCTTC	CASSDGTADGYTF
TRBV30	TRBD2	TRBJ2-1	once	TGTGCCTGGACCCTACTAGCGGGGGGCGAGCAGTTCTTC	CAWTLLAGGEQFF
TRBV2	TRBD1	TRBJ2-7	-	TGTGCCAGCCTCAAGGACAGGGGGCCATACGAGCAGTACTTC	CASLKDRGPYEQYF
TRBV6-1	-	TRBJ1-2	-	TGTGCCAGCAGTGATCCGGGGTACTATGGCTACACCTTC	CASSDPGYYGYTF
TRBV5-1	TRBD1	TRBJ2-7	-	TGCGCCAGCAGGGGACAGGGGACTCTACGAGCGCAGTACTTC	CASRGQGTLRAQYF
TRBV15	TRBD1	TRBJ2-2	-	TGTGCCACCGCATCAGGGGGCGCAGGCACCGGGGAGCTGTTTTTT	CATASGGAGTGELFF
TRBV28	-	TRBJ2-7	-	TGTGCCAGCAGTCCCCCCCCGACCCGCAGTTCTAGTATGTTCGAGCAGTACTTC	CASSPPPTRSSSMFEQYF
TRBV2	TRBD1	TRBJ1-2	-	TGTGCCAGCAGTGAAGGACAGGGAGGTGGCTACACCTTC	CASSEGQGGGYTF
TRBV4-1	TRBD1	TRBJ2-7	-	TGCGCCAGCAGCCAACCCCGGACAGGGTTCAGGGAGCAGTACTTC	CASSQPRTGFREQYF
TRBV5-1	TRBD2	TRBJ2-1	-	TGCGCCAGCAGCTTAGGTGTCGGTCGAGTGACTAGCAGTTACAATGAGCAGTTCTTC	CASSLGVGRVTSSYNEQFF
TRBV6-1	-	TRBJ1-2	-	TGTGCCAGCAGTGAAGCCGAGGCGTGGACAGATGGCTACACCTTC	CASSEAEAWTDGYTF
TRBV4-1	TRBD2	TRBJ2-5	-	TGCGCCAGCAGCCAAAAAGTAGCGGGGTCGGAGACCCAGTACTTC	CASSQKVAGSETQYF
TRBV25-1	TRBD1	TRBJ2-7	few	TGTGCCAGCAGTGAATACCCCCCTCGGACAGGGAAGAGCTACGAGCAGTACTTC	CASSEYPPRTGKSYEQYF